What follows are 13 T cell receptor beta chains derived from one specimen sequenced in a study of blood T cell repertoires in COVID-19. Only in-frame clones appear in the TCRdb table, and some are missing; sequencing was by immunoSEQ multiplex PCR. The sample shows roughly 32,000 clones, around 85% of them seen only once. What was sequenced was peripheral blood. The receptors come from a man between 60 and 75 years old with active or convalescent COVID-19.

This clone is labeled medium-sized. The gene calls are TRBV11-3 and TRBJ2-1; 7 bases fit TRBD2. The CDR3 runs to 15 residues. V lost 3 bases, J lost 5 bases, and 7 bases stayed unmatched. Germline V gene data show CDR1 as SGHNT and CDR2 as YENEEA. The CDR3 region is CASSFRTSYDNEQFF. The CDR3 nucleotides are TGTGCCAGCAGCTTCCGGACTAGTTACGACAATGAGCAGTTCTTC.

The rearrangement links TRBV7-8 to TRBJ2-1; possible D gene TRBD2, 5 bases. This CDR3 spans 16 amino acids. The ends were cut back, 2 bases at V and 3 bases at J, with 14 bases in the middle. CDR1 and CDR2 (germline): SGHVS, FQNEAQ. The CDR3 loop is CASSLSGSSLYNEQFF. The CDR3 DNA follows: TGTGCCAGCAGCTTATCGGGATCTTCTCTCTACAATGAGCAGTTCTTC.

This rearrangement joins TRBV6-6 to TRBJ1-4; D perhaps matches TRBD1 (6 bases). This CDR3 has 14 amino acids. The V gene's germline CDR1 is MNHNY and CDR2 SVGAGI (reference sequence). The V gene lost 6 bases and the J gene lost 4 bases, with 12 bases spanning the gap. In DNA form, the CDR3 reads TGTGCCAGCAGGTCACAGGGTGGTAATGAAAAACTGTTTTTT. Amino acids: CASRSQGGNEKLFF.

The sample holds one count of this clone. This chain connects TRBV28 to TRBJ2-7; TRBD2 is a possible D gene (6 bases). The CDR3 is made up of 14 amino acids. Between the trimmed V and J ends, which lost 5 bases and 2 bases, there was a span of 13 bases. Per germline, CDR1 MDHEN and CDR2 SYDVKM. CDR3 sequence: CASSRGTVPYEQYV. The CDR3, as DNA: TGTGCCAGCAGTCGGGGGACGGTGCCCTACGAGCAGTACGTC.

V is TRBV5-1 and J is TRBJ2-1, with TRBD1 matching over 9 bases. CDR1 is SGHRS and CDR2 is YFSETQ in the germline V gene. This CDR3 is built from 15 residues. V gave up 1 base and J gave up 10 bases; unmatched junction bases: 9. Here the CDR3 reads CASSLRSTGGNEQFF. Written as DNA, the CDR3 is TGCGCCAGCAGCTTGCGTTCTACAGGGGGCAACGAGCAGTTCTTC.

The V gene is TRBV11-2, the J gene TRBJ2-1; D is perhaps TRBD1 (5 bases). Germline V gene data show CDR1 as SGHAT and CDR2 as FQNNGV. V lost 8 bases and J 9 bases, leaving 20 bases between the germline ends. The CDR3 extends over 14 amino acids. CDR3 bases: TGTGCCAGCCAACAAAGTGGGGCGCCGGGTGAGCAGTTCTTC. Residues: CASQQSGAPGEQFF.

The chain carries TRBV6-5 and TRBJ1-4, with D hard to call. The CDR3 is 16 amino acids. The germline V gene has CDR1 MNHEY and CDR2 SVGAGI. Deletions cut 2 bases from V and 4 bases from J, with 14 bases between. For the CDR3, the DNA is TGTGCCAGCAGTTACAACTTAGCTCGTAATAATGAAAAACTGTTTTTT. Residues: CASSYNLARNNEKLFF.

The chain recombines TRBV5-1 with TRBJ1-2, with D perhaps matching TRBD1 (5 bases). Germline V gene lookup returns CDR1 SGHRS and CDR2 YFSETQ. The CDR3 has 15 residues. With 9 bases removed from V and 2 bases from J, the gap between germline ends came to 20 bases. DNA of the CDR3: TGCGCCACCGCAGCCGTTAGGGGATCGAACTATGGCTACACCTTC. This encodes CATAAVRGSNYGYTF.

V and J are TRBV29-1 and TRBJ2-3; D might be TRBD2 (6 bases). Germline lookup yields CDR1 SQVTM and CDR2 ANQGSEA. The CDR3 runs to 13 residues. Trimming removed 4 bases at V and 2 bases at J, with 10 bases between. CDR3 amino acids: CSVGGGDTDTQYF. CDR3 DNA: TGCAGCGTTGGTGGCGGGGACACAGATACGCAGTATTTT.

J is TRBJ2-1 and V is TRBV11-3; TRBD2 aligns across 8 bases. The CDR3 sequence is 15 residues long. Germline assignment: CDR1 SGHNT and CDR2 YENEEA. V gave up 1 base and J gave up 6 bases; unmatched junction bases: 5. The CDR3 sequence is CASSLAGGPGNEQFF. The CDR3 DNA is TGTGCCAGCAGCTTAGCGGGAGGGCCTGGCAATGAGCAGTTCTTC. The full variable domain, rest sourced from reference TRBV11-3 and TRBJ2-1, is EAGVVQSPRYKIIEKKQPVAFWCNPISGHNTLYWYLQNLGQGPELLIRYENEEAVDDSQLPKDRFSAERLKGVDSTLKIQPAELGDSAVYLCASSLAGGPGNEQFFGPGTRLTVL.

This chain links TRBV2 with TRBJ2-3; 13 bases fit TRBD2. CDR3 length: 15 amino acids. Germline V gene data show CDR1 as SNHLY and CDR2 as FYNNEI. J was trimmed by 4 bases and V by 7 bases; bases with no gene match: 5. CDR3: CASTVGLAGADTQYF. The CDR3 nucleotides read TGTGCCAGCACTGTCGGACTAGCGGGAGCAGATACGCAGTATTTT.

This clone is a singleton in its sample. V and J are TRBV11-2 and TRBJ2-5; TRBD2 matches at 7 bases. This CDR3 region has 16 residues. With V trimmed by 4 bases and J by 4 bases, 12 bases remained unmatched. Germline V gives CDR1 SGHAT, CDR2 FQNNGV. CDR3 nucleotides: TGTGCCAGCAGCTCGCTAGCCCATTCGGGGGGAGAGACCCAGTACTTC. Encoded protein: CASSSLAHSGGETQYF. Looking up the rest from reference TRBV11-2 and TRBJ2-5 gives the full variable domain: EAGVAQSPRYKIIEKRQSVAFWCNPISGHATLYWYQQILGQGPKLLIQFQNNGVVDDSQLPKDRFSAERLKGVDSTLKIQPAKLEDSAVYLCASSSLAHSGGETQYFGPGTRLLVL.

The chain carries TRBV19 and TRBJ1-2; 8 nucleotides align to TRBD1. The V and J ends lost 5 bases and 8 bases, in that order; junction bases with no gene match: 7. CDR1 is LNHDA, CDR2 SQIVND, per germline (reference sequence). The CDR3 loop spans 13 amino acids. This CDR3 reads CASSQRTGSGYTF. In DNA form, the CDR3 reads TGTGCCAGTAGTCAGAGGACAGGGTCCGGCTACACCTTC.